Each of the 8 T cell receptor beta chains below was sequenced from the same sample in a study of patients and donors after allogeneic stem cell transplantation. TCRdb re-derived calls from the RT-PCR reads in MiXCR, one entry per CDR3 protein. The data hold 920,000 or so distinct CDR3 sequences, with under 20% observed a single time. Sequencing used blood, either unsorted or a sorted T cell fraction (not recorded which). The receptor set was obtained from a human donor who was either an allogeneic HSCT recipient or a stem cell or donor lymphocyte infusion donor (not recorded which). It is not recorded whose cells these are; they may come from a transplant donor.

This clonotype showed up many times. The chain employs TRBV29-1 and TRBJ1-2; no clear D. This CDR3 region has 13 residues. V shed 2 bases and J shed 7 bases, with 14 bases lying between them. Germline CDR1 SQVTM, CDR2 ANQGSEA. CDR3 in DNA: TGCAGCGTTGAACGCCGGGGAGGGCTTGGCTACACCTTC. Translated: CSVERRGGLGYTF.

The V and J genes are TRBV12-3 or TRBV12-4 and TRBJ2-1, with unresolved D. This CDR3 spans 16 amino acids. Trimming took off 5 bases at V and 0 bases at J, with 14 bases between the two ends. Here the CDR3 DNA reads TGTGCCAGCAGTCGACGGGTCCGTAGCTCCTACAATGAGCAGTTCTTC. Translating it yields CASSRRVRSSYNEQFF.

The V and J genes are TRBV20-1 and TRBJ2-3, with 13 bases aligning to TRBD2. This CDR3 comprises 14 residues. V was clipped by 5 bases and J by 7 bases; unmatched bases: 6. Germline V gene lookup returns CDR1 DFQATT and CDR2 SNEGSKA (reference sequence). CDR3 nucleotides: TGCAGTGCTCGACTAGCGGGGGGAATATATACGCAGTATTTT. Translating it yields CSARLAGGIYTQYF.

CDR3 sequence: CASSLGQTPYNSPLHF. The CDR3 DNA sequence: TGTGCCAGCAGCCTAGGACAGACACCTTATAATTCACCCCTCCACTTT. The rearrangement uses TRBV7-9 and TRBJ1-6; possible D gene TRBD1, 6 bases. The CDR3 runs to 16 residues. Germline V CDR1 and CDR2: SEHNR, FQNEAQ (reference sequence). V shed 5 bases and J shed 4 bases, with 15 bases lying between them.

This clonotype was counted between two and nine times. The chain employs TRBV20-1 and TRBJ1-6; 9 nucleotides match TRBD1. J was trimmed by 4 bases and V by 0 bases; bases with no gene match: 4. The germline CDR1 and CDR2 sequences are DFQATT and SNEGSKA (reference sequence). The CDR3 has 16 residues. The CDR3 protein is CSARDTGGAYNSPLHF. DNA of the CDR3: TGCAGTGCTAGAGATACAGGGGGCGCGTATAATTCACCCCTCCACTTT.

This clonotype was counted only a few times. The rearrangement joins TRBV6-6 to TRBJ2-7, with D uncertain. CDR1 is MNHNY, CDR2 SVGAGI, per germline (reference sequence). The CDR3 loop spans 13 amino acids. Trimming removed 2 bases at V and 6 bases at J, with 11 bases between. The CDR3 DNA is TGTGCCAGCAGTTACCGTGACGCGCCCGAGCAGTACTTC. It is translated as CASSYRDAPEQYF.

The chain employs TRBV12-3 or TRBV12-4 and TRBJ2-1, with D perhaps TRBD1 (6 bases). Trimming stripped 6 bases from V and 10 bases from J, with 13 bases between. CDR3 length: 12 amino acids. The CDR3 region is CASSPRTEEQFF. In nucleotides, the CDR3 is TGTGCCAGCAGCCCGAGGACAGAAGAGCAGTTCTTC.

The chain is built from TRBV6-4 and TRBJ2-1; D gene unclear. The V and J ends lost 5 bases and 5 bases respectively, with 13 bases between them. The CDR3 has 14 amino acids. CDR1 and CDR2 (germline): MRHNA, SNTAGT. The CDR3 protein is CASSPLFSDNEQFF. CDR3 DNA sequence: TGTGCCAGCAGTCCCCTTTTTTCGGACAATGAGCAGTTCTTC.